The 31 T cell receptor beta chains given below trace back to one sample, sequenced in a study of control samples from healthy donors and cancer patients. The data were produced by immunoSEQ multiplex PCR, yet TCRdb's version contains in-frame clones alone and is incomplete. The sample records about 120,000 clones, roughly 92% being singletons. Sequenced sample: blood. The receptor set was obtained from a man aged 18-30 years in good health.

The V and J genes are TRBV20-1 and TRBJ2-5, with a possible D match to TRBD1 (5 bases). Germline V CDR1 and CDR2: DFQATT, SNEGSKA (reference sequence). This CDR3 comprises 11 residues. V lost 7 bases to trimming and J lost 2 bases, with 8 bases between them. This chain's CDR3 is CSVRGQETQYF. The DNA for the CDR3 is TGCAGTGTTAGGGGACAAGAGACCCAGTACTTC.

This chain uses TRBV5-4 with TRBJ2-5; 7 bases are shared with TRBD1. CDR3 length equals 15 residues. The germline V gene has CDR1 SGHNT and CDR2 YYREEE (reference sequence). The junction had 8 bases not matched to a gene; V was cut back by 4 bases and J by 2 bases. The CDR3 sequence is CASSKGQAPQETQYF. The CDR3 bases are TGTGCCAGCAGCAAAGGACAGGCTCCTCAAGAGACCCAGTACTTC.

The chain combines TRBV30 with TRBJ1-4; 8 bases fit TRBD1. The CDR3 loop spans 13 amino acids. From germline, CDR1 is GTSNPN and CDR2 SVGIG (reference sequence). Trimming cost V 0 bases and J 10 bases; bases outside gene matches: 4. Written as DNA, the CDR3 is TGTGCCTGGAGTGTGGGGGACAGGATAAAACTGTTTTTT. Translated: CAWSVGDRIKLFF.

This clone was counted a single time. The chain uses TRBV12-5 and TRBJ1-2; TRBD1 might be the D (6 bases). Germline V CDR1 and CDR2: LGHNT, FRNRAP. V lost 1 base, J lost 2 bases, and 8 bases lay in between. The CDR3 is 14 amino acids. Here the CDR3 reads CASGLGRGNYGYTF. CDR3 coding DNA: TGTGCTAGTGGTTTGGGCAGGGGAAACTATGGCTACACCTTC. Full variable domain (missing parts from reference TRBV12-5 and TRBJ1-2): DARVTQTPRHKVTEMGQEVTMRCQPILGHNTVFWYRQTMMQGLELLAYFRNRAPLDDSGMPKDRFSAEMPDATLATLKIQPSEPRDSAVYFCASGLGRGNYGYTFGSGTRLTVV.

This CDR3 is CASSGLWDRGSNTEAFF. The DNA for the CDR3 is TGTGCCAGCAGTGGGCTCTGGGACAGGGGATCCAACACTGAAGCTTTCTTT. The chain joins TRBV2 to TRBJ1-1; 10 nucleotides match TRBD1. V gave up 4 bases and J gave up 2 bases; unmatched junction bases: 10. The CDR3 loop spans 17 amino acids. Germline loops: CDR1 SNHLY, CDR2 FYNNEI.

The chain uses TRBV2 and TRBJ2-2, with D maybe TRBD1 (5 bases). The ends were cut back, 5 bases at V and 0 bases at J, with 7 bases in the middle. CDR3 length equals 14 residues. Looked up from germline, CDR1 is SNHLY and CDR2 is FYNNEI. The DNA of the CDR3 is TGTGCCAGCAGTCAGACAGCGAACACCGGGGAGCTGTTTTTT. Protein: CASSQTANTGELFF.

The chain is built from TRBV9 and TRBJ2-5; D is perhaps TRBD2 (6 bases). The CDR3 is made up of 13 amino acids. The germline CDR1 and CDR2 sequences are SGDLS and YYNGEE. Trimming removed 3 bases at V and 0 bases at J, with 6 bases between. The CDR3 DNA reads TGTGCCAGCAGCGGGGACTACCAAGAGACCCAGTACTTC. It specifies CASSGDYQETQYF.

This chain connects TRBV30 to TRBJ1-5; 8 nucleotides agree with TRBD1. Trimming took 8 bases from V and 4 from J; bases not matched to a gene: 4. The germline CDR1 and CDR2 sequences are GTSNPN and SVGIG (reference sequence). The CDR3 consists of 12 residues. CDR3 DNA: TGTGCCGCAACAGGGGGGAATCAGCCCCAGCATTTT. Translation: CAATGGNQPQHF.

The chain uses TRBV4-1 and TRBJ1-2; D gene uncertain. V gave up 0 bases and J gave up 2 bases, with 13 bases separating them. Germline V gives CDR1 MGHRA, CDR2 YSYEKL. This CDR3 comprises 16 residues. CDR3 amino acids: CASSQEYDRPNYGYTF. The DNA for the CDR3 is TGCGCCAGCAGCCAAGAGTATGATAGACCGAACTATGGCTACACCTTC.

V gene TRBV2 combines with J gene TRBJ2-2, with D hard to call. V lost 4 bases and J lost 8, with 14 bases in between. This CDR3 region has 14 residues. CDR1 is SNHLY and CDR2 is FYNNEI in the germline V gene. The CDR3 DNA sequence: TGTGCCAGCAGTGTTCGGTACAACCCAGGGGAGCTGTTTTTT. This encodes CASSVRYNPGELFF.

The chain joins TRBV4-1 to TRBJ2-5; 9 bases are a match to TRBD1. Germline assignment: CDR1 MGHRA and CDR2 YSYEKL. V gave up 2 bases and J gave up 4 bases; unmatched junction bases: 5. The CDR3 spans 15 residues. This chain's CDR3 is CASSQPGQGGETQYF. CDR3 sequence (DNA): TGCGCCAGCAGCCAACCGGGACAGGGTGGAGAGACCCAGTACTTC.

The chain is built from TRBV29-1 and TRBJ1-3; D unresolved. The ends were cut back, 3 bases at V and 0 bases at J, with 6 bases in the middle. This CDR3 has 13 amino acids. In germline, CDR1 is SQVTM, CDR2 ANQGSEA. The CDR3: CSVEQNSGNTIYF. The CDR3 bases are TGCAGCGTTGAGCAGAACTCTGGAAACACCATATATTTT.

The V call is TRBV18, the J call TRBJ2-5; no firm D call. Germline V lookup: CDR1 KGHSH, CDR2 LQKENI. The CDR3 extends over 11 amino acids. V lost 2 bases and J lost 5, with 3 bases in between. In nucleotides, the CDR3 is TGTGCCAGCTCACCAGAGGAGACCCAGTACTTC. This gives the protein CASSPEETQYF.

This clone has just a few counts. This chain joins TRBV4-1 and TRBJ1-5; D may be TRBD1 (5 bases). This CDR3 comprises 17 residues. Trimming took off 3 bases at V and 6 bases at J, with 21 bases between the two ends. Germline CDR1 reads MGHRA; CDR2 reads YSYEKL. DNA for the CDR3: TGCGCCAGCAGCCAGTTTCTTCGGGGAAATAGGGGTCAGCCCCAGCATTTT. This encodes CASSQFLRGNRGQPQHF.

J is TRBJ2-1 and V is TRBV7-6; the D is unclear. V dropped 5 bases and J dropped 8 bases, with 22 bases sitting between them. The CDR3 extends over 16 amino acids. From germline, CDR1 is SGHVS and CDR2 FNYEAQ. Here the CDR3 reads CASSPSPAQGAHEQFF. The CDR3 DNA sequence: TGTGCCAGCAGCCCATCCCCGGCCCAAGGTGCCCATGAGCAGTTCTTC.

V usage is TRBV6-4 and J usage is TRBJ1-2, with 10 positions matching TRBD1. The length of the CDR3 is 15 residues. The germline CDR1 and CDR2 sequences are MRHNA and SNTAGT. DNA for the CDR3: TGTGCAAAAAGACACCGGGACAGGGGCAACTATGGCTACACCTTC. It yields the protein CAKRHRDRGNYGYTF.

The V call is TRBV29-1, the J call TRBJ1-1; D unresolved. Germline V lookup: CDR1 SQVTM, CDR2 ANQGSEA. This CDR3 has 14 amino acids. The V end lost 3 bases, the J end lost 1 base, and 12 bases lay between the germline ends. As DNA, the CDR3 is TGCAGCGTTGAGAATCCTGATAGGAACACTGAAGCTTTCTTT. It codes for CSVENPDRNTEAFF.

The chain carries TRBV25-1 and TRBJ1-1; TRBD1 matches at 7 bases. Per germline, CDR1 MGHDK and CDR2 SYGVNS. The V and J ends lost 2 bases and 10 bases, in that order; junction bases with no gene match: 7. CDR3 size: 13 residues. CDR3 sequence reads: CASSEGGTEGAFF. The CDR3, as DNA: TGTGCCAGCAGTGAAGGCGGGACAGAGGGAGCTTTCTTT.

The chain is built from TRBV18 and TRBJ2-1; 8 positions match TRBD2. CDR3 length: 14 amino acids. V dropped 6 bases and J dropped 6; count of bases not matched to a gene: 7. Germline loops: CDR1 KGHSH, CDR2 LQKENI. In nucleotides, the CDR3 is TGTGCCAGCTCCGGACTAGCTTCCATCAATGAGCAGTTCTTC. Translating it yields CASSGLASINEQFF.

The chain links TRBV5-6 to TRBJ1-2; 7 bases map to TRBD1. The V and J ends lost 2 bases and 5 bases, in that order; junction bases with no gene match: 12. This CDR3 is built from 16 residues. Germline V gene lookup returns CDR1 SGHDT and CDR2 YYEEEE. In DNA, the CDR3 is TGTGCCAGCAGCTTCGGGGACAGCACGTCCACTTATGGCTACACCTTC. Residues: CASSFGDSTSTYGYTF.

V gene TRBV28 combines with J gene TRBJ2-5; 8 bases match TRBD2. V shed 5 bases and J 3 bases; nucleotides not matched to a gene: 5. This CDR3 contains 14 residues. The germline V gene encodes CDR1 MDHEN and CDR2 SYDVKM. Written as DNA, the CDR3 is TGTGCCAGCAGTCCCGGGGGGGGAGAAGAGACCCAGTACTTC. Residues: CASSPGGGEETQYF.

V and J are TRBV6-6 and TRBJ2-6, with D perhaps TRBD2 (6 bases). V shed 7 bases and J shed 3 bases, with 7 bases lying between them. Germline V lookup: CDR1 MNHNY, CDR2 SVGAGI (reference sequence). The CDR3 contains 13 residues. The chain's CDR3 is CASTGDGANVLTF. CDR3 in DNA: TGTGCCAGCACGGGGGATGGGGCCAACGTCCTGACTTTC.

This chain connects TRBV9 to TRBJ2-3; 8 bases are shared with TRBD1. The germline gives CDR1 SGDLS, CDR2 YYNGEE. The CDR3 runs 15 residues. V shed 2 bases, J shed 5 bases, and the junction held 7 bases outside the gene matches. CDR3 in amino acids: CASSVRGHSGDTQYF. DNA of the CDR3: TGTGCCAGCAGCGTCAGGGGGCATTCGGGAGATACGCAGTATTTT.

This clone was found once. The chain has TRBV2 and TRBJ2-7; D call uncertain. Trimming left V 7 bases short and J 0 bases short, with 10 bases between. Germline V lookup: CDR1 SNHLY, CDR2 FYNNEI. The CDR3 spans 13 residues. The CDR3 nucleotides are TGTGCCAGCACCGCTGTAGCCTCCTACGAGCAGTACTTC. This translates into CASTAVASYEQYF. Together with reference TRBV2 and TRBJ2-7, the CDR3 gives the full variable domain: EPEVTQTPSHQVTQMGQEVILRCVPISNHLYFYWYRQILGQKVEFLVSFYNNEISEKSEIFDDQFSVERPDGSNFTLKIRSTKLEDSAMYFCASTAVASYEQYFGPGTRLTVT.

This chain connects TRBV4-1 to TRBJ2-1; 7 bases align to TRBD2. The V and J ends lost 4 bases and 8 bases, in that order; junction bases with no gene match: 2. The CDR3 is made up of 12 amino acids. Germline CDR1 is MGHRA and CDR2 is YSYEKL. The CDR3 bases are TGCGCCAGCAGCCCCCGGGGGGATGAGCAGTTCTTC. It codes for CASSPRGDEQFF.

The chain combines TRBV30 with TRBJ2-3; D uncertain. V lost 4 bases to trimming and J lost 2 bases, with 10 bases between them. Germline CDR1 reads GTSNPN; CDR2 reads SVGIG (reference sequence). The CDR3 is made up of 13 amino acids. The CDR3 protein is CAWTIRYTDTQYF. The CDR3 DNA reads as TGTGCCTGGACGATCCGATACACAGATACGCAGTATTTT.

With respect to this clone: Other DNA sequences in the same sample also yield this CDR3. The gene calls are TRBV6-5 and TRBJ1-1; D unresolved. Trimming shortened V by 0 bases and J by 1 base, and 3 bases separated the two germline ends. Per germline, CDR1 MNHEY and CDR2 SVGAGI. The CDR3 is 13 amino acids. The CDR3 here is CASSYSTNTEAFF. The CDR3 bases are TGTGCCAGCAGTTACTCTACGAACACTGAAGCTTTCTTT.

The chain employs TRBV11-2 and TRBJ2-7, with 9 bases matching TRBD2. The trim removed 5 bases at V and 5 bases at J, leaving 16 bases unmatched. Germline V CDR1 and CDR2: SGHAT, FQNNGV. The CDR3 runs 17 residues. CDR3 DNA sequence: TGTGCCAGCAGCCCATCCTCAGGGCGGGGGGGCAGCGACGAGCAGTACTTC. Its translation is CASSPSSGRGGSDEQYF.

This chain's CDR3 is CASSIRTGDGYGYTF. CDR3 DNA sequence: TGTGCCAGTAGTATCCGGACAGGGGATGGCTATGGCTACACCTTC. The chain is built from TRBV19 and TRBJ1-2; TRBD1 aligns across 9 bases. V shed 3 bases and J 4 bases; nucleotides not matched to a gene: 6. This CDR3 has 15 residues. The germline V gene has CDR1 LNHDA and CDR2 SQIVND (reference sequence). Filled out from reference TRBV19 and TRBJ1-2, the complete variable domain reads DGGITQSPKYLFRKEGQNVTLSCEQNLNHDAMYWYRQDPGQGLRLIYYSQIVNDFQKGDIAEGYSVSREKKESFPLTVTSAQKNPTAFYLCASSIRTGDGYGYTFGSGTRLTVV.

The chain links TRBV6-5 to TRBJ2-7; possibly TRBD2 for D (6 bases). Trimming pared 8 bases from V and 6 bases from J, leaving 17 bases between. Germline loops: CDR1 MNHEY, CDR2 SVGAGI. This CDR3 contains 13 residues. This chain's CDR3 is CASRRLASGEQYF. CDR3 nucleotide sequence: TGTGCCAGCCGCCGTCTAGCGTCGGGCGAGCAGTACTTC.

The chain combines TRBV7-9 with TRBJ1-2; 7 bases align to TRBD1. The CDR3 sequence is 13 residues long. The J segment lost 8 bases and the V segment lost 4 bases, leaving 7 bases of the junction unmatched. In germline, CDR1 is SEHNR, CDR2 FQNEAQ (reference sequence). The CDR3 coding sequence is TGTGCCAGCAGCTCCGGGACAGCTTACGGCTACACCTTC. This sequence encodes CASSSGTAYGYTF.